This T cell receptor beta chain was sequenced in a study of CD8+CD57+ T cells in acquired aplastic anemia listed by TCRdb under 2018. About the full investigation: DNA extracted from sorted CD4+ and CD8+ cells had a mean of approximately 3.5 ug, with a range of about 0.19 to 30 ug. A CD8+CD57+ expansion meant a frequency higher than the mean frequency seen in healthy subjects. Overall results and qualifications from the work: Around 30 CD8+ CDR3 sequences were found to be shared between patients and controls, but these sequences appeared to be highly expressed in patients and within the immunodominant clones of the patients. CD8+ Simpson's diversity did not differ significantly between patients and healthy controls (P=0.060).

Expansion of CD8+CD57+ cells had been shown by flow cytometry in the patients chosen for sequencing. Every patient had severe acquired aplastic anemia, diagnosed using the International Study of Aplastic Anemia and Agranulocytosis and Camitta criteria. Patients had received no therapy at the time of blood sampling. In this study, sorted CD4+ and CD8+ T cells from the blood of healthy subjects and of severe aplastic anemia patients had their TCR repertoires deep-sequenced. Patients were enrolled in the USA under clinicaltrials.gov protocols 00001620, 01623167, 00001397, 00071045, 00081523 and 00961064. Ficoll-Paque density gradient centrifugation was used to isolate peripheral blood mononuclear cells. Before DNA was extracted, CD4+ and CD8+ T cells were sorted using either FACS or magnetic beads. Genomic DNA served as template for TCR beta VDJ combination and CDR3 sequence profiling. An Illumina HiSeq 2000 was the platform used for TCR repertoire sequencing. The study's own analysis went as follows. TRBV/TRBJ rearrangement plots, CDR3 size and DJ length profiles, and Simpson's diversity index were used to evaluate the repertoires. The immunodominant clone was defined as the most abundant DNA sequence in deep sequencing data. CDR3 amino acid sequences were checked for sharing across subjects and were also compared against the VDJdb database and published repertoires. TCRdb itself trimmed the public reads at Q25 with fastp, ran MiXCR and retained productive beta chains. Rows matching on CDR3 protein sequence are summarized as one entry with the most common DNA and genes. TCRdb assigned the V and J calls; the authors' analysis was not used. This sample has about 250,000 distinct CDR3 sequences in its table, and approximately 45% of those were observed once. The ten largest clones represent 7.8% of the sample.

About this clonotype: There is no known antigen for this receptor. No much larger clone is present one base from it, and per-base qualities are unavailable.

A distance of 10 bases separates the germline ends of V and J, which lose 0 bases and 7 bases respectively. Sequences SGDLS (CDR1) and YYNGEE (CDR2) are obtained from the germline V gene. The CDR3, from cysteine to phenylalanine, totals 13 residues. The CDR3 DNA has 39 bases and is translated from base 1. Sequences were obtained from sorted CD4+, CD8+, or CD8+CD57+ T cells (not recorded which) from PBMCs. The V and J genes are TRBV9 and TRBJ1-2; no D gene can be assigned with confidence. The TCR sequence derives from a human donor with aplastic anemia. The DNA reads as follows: TGTGCCAGCAGCGTAGAAGGGCCAGTTGGCTACACCTTC. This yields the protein CASSVEGPVGYTF.